The 11 T cell receptor beta chains below come from one sample, sequenced in a study of a mutant IDH1 vaccine in newly diagnosed glioma. No antigens are known for them. Profiled with immunoSEQ multiplex PCR; TCRdb holds only in-frame clones, not every one. This sample has tens of thousands of clones, with around 93% found just once. Time point denoted: week 23, last vaccination. In the vaccine, a single dose held 300 ug of the mutant IDH1 20-mer peptide, along with topical imiquimod. Sequenced material: PBMCs, taken from a glioma patient whose treatment included an IDH1 peptide vaccine. These receptors were taken from a man aged 45-65 years with glioma.

V is TRBV5-6 and J is TRBJ2-7, with TRBD1 as a possible D gene (5 bases). The CDR3 consists of 15 residues. Germline values: CDR1 SGHDT, CDR2 YYEEEE. The V and J ends lost 2 bases and 3 bases respectively, with 15 bases between them. The CDR3 region is CASSFRAGNVYEQYF. CDR3 coding DNA: TGTGCCAGCAGCTTTCGGGCAGGGAATGTCTACGAGCAGTACTTC. Combining the CDR3 with reference TRBV5-6 and TRBJ2-7 gives the whole variable domain DAGVTQSPTHLIKTRGQQVTLRCSPKSGHDTVSWYQQALGQGPQFIFQYYEEEERQRGNFPDRFSGHQFPNYSSELNVNALLLGDSALYLCASSFRAGNVYEQYFGPGTRLTVT.

The rearrangement links TRBV5-1 to TRBJ2-3, with D perhaps matching TRBD1 (5 bases). Germline CDR1 and CDR2: SGHRS and YFSETQ. V was pared by 0 bases and J by 2 bases, with 10 bases between. The CDR3 runs 15 residues. CDR3 in DNA: TGCGCCAGCAGCTTGGAAGGGGCTGCCACAGATACGCAGTATTTT. Translating it yields CASSLEGAATDTQYF.

The count of this clone is one. The gene calls are TRBV7-6 and TRBJ1-6, with 7 bases matching TRBD1. This CDR3 region has 15 residues. Looked up from germline, CDR1 is SGHVS and CDR2 is FNYEAQ. Unmatched junction bases numbered 8, after V lost 3 bases and J lost 9 bases. The CDR3 region is CASSFDRAESSPLHF. The DNA of the CDR3 is TGTGCCAGCAGCTTTGACAGGGCTGAGAGTTCACCCCTCCACTTT.

The chain couples TRBV6-1 to TRBJ2-6; no definite D call. Germline assignment: CDR1 MNHNS and CDR2 SASEGT. V was trimmed by 3 bases and J by 3 bases, leaving 12 bases between them. This CDR3 is 16 amino acids long. The CDR3 loop reads CASSDPASGGANVLTF. In DNA, the CDR3 is TGTGCCAGCAGTGACCCGGCGAGTGGTGGGGCCAACGTCCTGACTTTC.

The chain links TRBV10-2 to TRBJ2-2; 10 bases align to TRBD2. The V gene's germline CDR1 is WSHSY and CDR2 SAAADI. CDR3 size: 15 residues. The V and J ends lost 5 bases and 4 bases, in that order; junction bases with no gene match: 4. The DNA for the CDR3 is TGCGCCAGCAGTTGGACTAGCGGTATCACCGGGGAGCTGTTTTTT. Translating gives CASSWTSGITGELFF.

This sequence joins TRBV7-9 and TRBJ1-3; tentatively, D is TRBD1 (6 bases). This CDR3 is built from 15 residues. Germline values: CDR1 SEHNR, CDR2 FQNEAQ (reference sequence). The V and J ends lost 3 bases and 0 bases respectively, with 9 bases between them. CDR3 in DNA: TGTGCCAGCAGCTTCCACAGGGACTCTGGAAACACCATATATTTT. As protein: CASSFHRDSGNTIYF.

The J gene is TRBJ2-4, the V gene TRBV6-5; D may be TRBD1 (6 bases). Germline CDR1 and CDR2: MNHEY and SVGAGI. The CDR3 has 11 residues. V lost 10 bases to trimming and J lost 7 bases, with 11 bases between them. The CDR3 spells CATGQGNIQYF. CDR3 nucleotides: TGTGCCACCGGGCAGGGGAACATTCAGTACTTC.

This sequence joins TRBV19 and TRBJ2-1; weak D call: TRBD1 (6 bases). Trimming removed 3 bases from V and 2 bases from J, with 14 bases in between. The CDR3 is 16 residues long. Germline CDR1 is LNHDA and CDR2 is SQIVND (reference sequence). The CDR3 DNA reads TGTGCCAGTAGTATCGGTACAGGGTTCGCCTACAATGAGCAGTTCTTC. This translates into CASSIGTGFAYNEQFF.

CDR3 loop: CASSPKVWSRETQYF. The DNA for the CDR3 is TGTGCCAGCAGCCCTAAAGTTTGGAGCCGCGAGACCCAGTACTTC. The chain couples TRBV7-8 to TRBJ2-5; D not resolved. Deletions cut 5 bases from V and 5 bases from J, with 18 bases between. Germline CDR1 reads SGHVS; CDR2 reads FQNEAQ. CDR3 length equals 15 residues.

The chain has TRBV23-1 and TRBJ1-4, with D hard to call. TRBV23-1 is an open reading frame whose function is uncertain. Trimming left V 5 bases short and J 3 bases short, with 25 bases between. This CDR3 is 19 amino acids long. The CDR3 reads CASSSPATIKDGPNEKLFF. The CDR3, as DNA: TGCGCCAGCAGTTCTCCTGCTACGATCAAAGACGGACCTAATGAAAAACTGTTTTTT.

J is TRBJ1-4 and V is TRBV28; D call uncertain. In germline, CDR1 is MDHEN, CDR2 SYDVKM. The CDR3 has 16 residues. With 2 bases removed from V and 2 bases from J, the gap between germline ends came to 12 bases. The CDR3 spells CASSLEEGDTNEKLFF. Written as DNA, the CDR3 is TGTGCCAGCAGTTTAGAGGAGGGAGATACTAATGAAAAACTGTTTTTT.